A selection of T cell receptor beta chains follows, all from one sample in a study of blood T cell repertoires in COVID-19. Sequencing used immunoSEQ multiplex PCR; TCRdb keeps in-frame clones, though not all of them. The sample shows about 480,000 clones, around 88% of them seen only once. The sequencing sample was made of peripheral blood. These TCRs come from a woman aged 45-65 years with COVID-19, enrolled during active disease. Both conserved end residues are part of each CDR3.

>TRBV19
CASSRAAGLGQPQHF
>TRBV5-6
CASTPSLGGADYGYTF
>TRBV5-1
CASSFDRVKSLTEAFF
>TRBV27
CASRSRQLSYNEQFF
>TRBV4-2
CASSQVGTGRKGYTF
>TRBV5-1
CASSWDRGNIQYF
>TRBV5-4
CATSGAVNTGELFF
>TRBV6-4
CASRTGEDTGELFF
>TRBV12-3/TRBV12-4
CASRGNTIYF
>TRBV27
CASNPREGSYEQYF
>TRBV5-1
CASSLSPNTEAFF
>TRBV19
CASRPSWEASGANVLTF
>TRBV13
CASSWGTGTEQYF
>TRBV27
CASRSGGASSYEQYF
>TRBV6-6
CASSYSRDTGELFF
>TRBV6-5
CASRTGTGGAEQYF
>TRBV28
CASSHTGWNTGELFF
>TRBV18
CASSPQQGSGNTIYF
>TRBV19
CASTRQGAETQYF
>TRBV29-1
CSAHRTGGNTIYF
>TRBV11-2
CASSLDRVTYEQYF
>TRBV9
CASSPRDSDTGELFF
>TRBV27
CASSLPNGKLFF
>TRBV2
CASSPQTGNQPQHF
>TRBV7-9
CASSSPGQGAGSGAFF
>TRBV29-1
CSGGQGGEKLFF
>TRBV4-1
CASSQDPDRGEGYTF
>TRBV28
CASSFRGEQYF
>TRBV28
CAAGDRGHPTNEKLFF
>TRBV27
CASSWTLGELFF
>TRBV2
CASSGTGGNQPQHF
>TRBV12-3/TRBV12-4
CASRPRQGDEQYF
>TRBV3-1/TRBV3-2
CASSQDSRVGYTF
>TRBV18
CASSETETNQPQHF
>TRBV4-1
CASSQDRGRDTQYF
>TRBV29-1
CRGTGADYEQYF
>TRBV11-2
CASSLVGSEDEQYF
>TRBV5-4
CASSLTDTQYF
>TRBV6-5
CASRPNRGNTEAFF
>TRBV14
CASSQVGGGYPYGYTF
>TRBV7-6
CASSLKGQGNQPQHF
>TRBV7-8
CASSLHLAGDSYEQYF
>TRBV4-1
CASSQATGSGYTF
>TRBV7-9
CASSSQGSYGYTF
>TRBV3-1/TRBV3-2
CASSRSDGSSGANVLTF
>TRBV5-6
CASSQGQRPTIYEQYF
>TRBV19
CASSAGAEWAVRQGAKGYTF
>TRBV29-1
CSVAGANTGELFF